This TCR beta chain stems from a study of blood T cells in healthy people across ages. Each individual donor underwent a draw of about 9.9 milliliters of peripheral blood. Each sample used at least 6 million PBMCs. Through a sample-barcoded 5' primer and a J-beta primer mix, a second PCR was run for roughly 6 to 11 cycles. TCRdb used MiXCR to reprocess the 5' RACE reads, holding one entry per CDR3 protein. The sample yields 540,000 or so distinct CDR3 sequences, roughly 48% seen once. Overall study results and limits: Higher diversity and more naive CD4+ cells were features of long-lived donors, compared to aged donors.

As for this clonotype: Its antigen is currently unknown.

Germline V CDR1 and CDR2: DFQATT, SNEGSKA (reference sequence). The CDR3 runs to 13 residues. The TCR comes from a man older than 75 in good health. The rearrangement links TRBV20-1 to TRBJ1-5; 7 bases are shared with TRBD1. Sample: blood. The CDR3 sequence: CSGTENSNQPQHF. The CDR3 DNA reads as TGCAGCGGGACAGAGAATAGCAATCAGCCCCAGCATTTT.